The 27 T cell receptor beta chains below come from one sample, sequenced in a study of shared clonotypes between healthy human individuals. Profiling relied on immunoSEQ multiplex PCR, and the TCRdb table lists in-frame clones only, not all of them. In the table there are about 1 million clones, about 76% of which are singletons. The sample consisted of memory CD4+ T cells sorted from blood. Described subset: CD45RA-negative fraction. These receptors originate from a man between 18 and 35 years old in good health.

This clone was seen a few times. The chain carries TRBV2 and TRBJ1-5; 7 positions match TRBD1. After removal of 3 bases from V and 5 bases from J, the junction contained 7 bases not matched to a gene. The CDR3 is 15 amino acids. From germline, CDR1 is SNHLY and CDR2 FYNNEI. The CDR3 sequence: CASSEDGRGDQPQHF. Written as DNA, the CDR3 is TGTGCCAGCAGTGAGGATGGCAGGGGGGATCAGCCCCAGCATTTT.

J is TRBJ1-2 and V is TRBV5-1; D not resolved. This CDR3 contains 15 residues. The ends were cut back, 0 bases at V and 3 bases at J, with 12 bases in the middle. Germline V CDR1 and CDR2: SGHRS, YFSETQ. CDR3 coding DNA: TGCGCCAGCAGCTTGGACGGTGTAATGGACTATGGCTACACCTTC. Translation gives CASSLDGVMDYGYTF.

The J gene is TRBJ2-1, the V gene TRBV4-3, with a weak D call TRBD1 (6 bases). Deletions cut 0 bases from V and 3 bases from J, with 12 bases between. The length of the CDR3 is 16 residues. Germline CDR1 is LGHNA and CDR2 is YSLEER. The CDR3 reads CASSQEVRGIYNEQFF. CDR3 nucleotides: TGCGCCAGCAGCCAAGAGGTCAGGGGCATCTACAATGAGCAGTTCTTC.

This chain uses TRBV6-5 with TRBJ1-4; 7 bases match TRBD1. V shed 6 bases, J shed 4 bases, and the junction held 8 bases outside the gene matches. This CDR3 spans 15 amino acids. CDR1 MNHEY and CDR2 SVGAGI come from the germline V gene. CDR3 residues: CASRSGGQLNEKLFF. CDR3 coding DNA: TGTGCCAGCAGATCCGGGGGACAGCTTAATGAAAAACTGTTTTTT.

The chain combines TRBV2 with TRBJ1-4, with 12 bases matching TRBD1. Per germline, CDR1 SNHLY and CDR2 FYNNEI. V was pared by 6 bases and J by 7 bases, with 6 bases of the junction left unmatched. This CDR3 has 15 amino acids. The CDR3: CASRGQGAIPEKLFF. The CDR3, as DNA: TGTGCCAGCAGGGGACAGGGGGCAATCCCTGAAAAACTGTTTTTT.

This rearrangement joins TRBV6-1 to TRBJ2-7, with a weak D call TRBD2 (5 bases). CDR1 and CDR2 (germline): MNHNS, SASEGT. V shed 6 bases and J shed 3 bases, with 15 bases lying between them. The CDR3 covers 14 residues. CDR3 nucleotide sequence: TGTGCCAGCAGCCTCCGGACGGGATTCTACGAGCAGTACTTC. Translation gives CASSLRTGFYEQYF.

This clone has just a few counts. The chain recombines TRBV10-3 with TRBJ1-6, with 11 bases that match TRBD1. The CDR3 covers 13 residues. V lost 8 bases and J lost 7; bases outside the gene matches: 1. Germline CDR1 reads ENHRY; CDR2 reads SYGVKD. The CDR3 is CAIGQGANSPLHF. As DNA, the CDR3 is TGTGCCATCGGACAGGGGGCCAATTCACCCCTCCACTTT.

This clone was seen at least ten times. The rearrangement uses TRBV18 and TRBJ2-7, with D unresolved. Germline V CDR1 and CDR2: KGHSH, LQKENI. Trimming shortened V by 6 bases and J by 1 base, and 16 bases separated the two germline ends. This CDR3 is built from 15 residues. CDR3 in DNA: TGTGCCAGCTCGCTTGAGATTAATCCGTCCTACGAGCAGTACTTC. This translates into CASSLEINPSYEQYF.

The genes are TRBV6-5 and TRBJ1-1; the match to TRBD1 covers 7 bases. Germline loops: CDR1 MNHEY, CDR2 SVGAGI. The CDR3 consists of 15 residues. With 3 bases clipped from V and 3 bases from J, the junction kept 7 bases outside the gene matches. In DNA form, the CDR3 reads TGTGCCAGCAGTTATACCGGGACAGCCGACACTGAAGCTTTCTTT. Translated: CASSYTGTADTEAFF.

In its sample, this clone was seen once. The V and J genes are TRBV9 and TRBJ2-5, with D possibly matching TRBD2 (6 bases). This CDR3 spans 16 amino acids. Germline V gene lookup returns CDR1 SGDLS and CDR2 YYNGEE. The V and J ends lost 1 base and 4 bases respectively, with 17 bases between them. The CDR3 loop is CASSVLNGGGGETQYF. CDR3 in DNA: TGTGCCAGCAGCGTACTCAATGGGGGAGGAGGAGAGACCCAGTACTTC.

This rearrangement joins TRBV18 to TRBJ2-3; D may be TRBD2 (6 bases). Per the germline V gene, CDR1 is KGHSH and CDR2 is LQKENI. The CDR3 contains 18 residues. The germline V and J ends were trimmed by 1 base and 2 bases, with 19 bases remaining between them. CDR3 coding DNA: TGTGCCAGCTCACCACTTCCACCAGGACGGGGGAACACAGATACGCAGTATTTT. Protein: CASSPLPPGRGNTDTQYF.

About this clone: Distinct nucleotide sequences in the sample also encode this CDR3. The CDR3 reads CASSLALQPQHF. The DNA of the CDR3 is TGTGCCAGCAGCTTAGCCCTTCAGCCCCAGCATTTT. The chain carries TRBV7-8 and TRBJ1-5, with D hard to call. CDR3 length: 12 amino acids. V gave up 0 bases and J gave up 6 bases, with 3 bases separating them. The germline CDR1 and CDR2 sequences are SGHVS and FQNEAQ. The whole variable domain, remainder taken from reference TRBV7-8 and TRBJ1-5, is GAGVSQSPRYKVAKRGQDVALRCDPISGHVSLFWYQQALGQGPEFLTYFQNEAQLDKSGLPSDRFFAERPEGSVSTLKIQRTQQEDSAVYLCASSLALQPQHFGDGTRLSIL.

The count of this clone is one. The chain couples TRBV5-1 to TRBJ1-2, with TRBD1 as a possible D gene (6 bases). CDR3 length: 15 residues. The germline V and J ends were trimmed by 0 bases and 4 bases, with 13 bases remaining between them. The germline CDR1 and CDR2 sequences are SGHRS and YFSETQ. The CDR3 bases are TGCGCCAGCAGCTTGGGCTTAGGGGGTCCCTATGGCTACACCTTC. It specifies CASSLGLGGPYGYTF.

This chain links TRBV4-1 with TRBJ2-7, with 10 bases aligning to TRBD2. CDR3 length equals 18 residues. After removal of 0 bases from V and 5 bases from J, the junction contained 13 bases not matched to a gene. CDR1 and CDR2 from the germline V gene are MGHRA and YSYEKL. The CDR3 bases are TGCGCCAGCAGCCAAGATGCCCCTAGCGGGAGTCTCGGGAACGAGCAGTACTTC. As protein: CASSQDAPSGSLGNEQYF.

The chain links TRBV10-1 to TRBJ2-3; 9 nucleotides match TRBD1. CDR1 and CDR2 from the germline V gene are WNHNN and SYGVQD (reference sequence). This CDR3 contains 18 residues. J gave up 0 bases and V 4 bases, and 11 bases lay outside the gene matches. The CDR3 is CASSGTGRTGASTDTQYF. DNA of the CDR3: TGCGCCAGCAGTGGAACAGGGAGGACAGGGGCCAGCACAGATACGCAGTATTTT.

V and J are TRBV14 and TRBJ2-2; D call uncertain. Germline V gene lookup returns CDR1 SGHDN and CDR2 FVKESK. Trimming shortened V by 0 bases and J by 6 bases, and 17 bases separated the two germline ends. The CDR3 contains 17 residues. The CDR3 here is CASSQESGSRWAGELFF. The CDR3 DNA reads TGTGCCAGCAGCCAAGAATCTGGTTCCAGATGGGCCGGGGAGCTGTTTTTT.

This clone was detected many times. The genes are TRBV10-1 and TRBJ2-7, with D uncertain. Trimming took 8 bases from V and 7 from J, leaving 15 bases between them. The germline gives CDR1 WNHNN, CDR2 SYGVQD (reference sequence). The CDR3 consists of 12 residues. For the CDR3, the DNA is TGCGCCAGCGGCGACCAGTTCGGGGAGCAGTACTTC. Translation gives CASGDQFGEQYF.

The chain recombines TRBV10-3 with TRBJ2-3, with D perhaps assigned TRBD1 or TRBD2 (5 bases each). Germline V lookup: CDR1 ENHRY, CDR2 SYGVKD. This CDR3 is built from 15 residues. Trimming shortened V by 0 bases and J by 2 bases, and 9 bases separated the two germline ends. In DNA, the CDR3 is TGTGCCATCAGTGAGTCGGGGGTGACCACAGATACGCAGTATTTT. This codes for CAISESGVTTDTQYF.

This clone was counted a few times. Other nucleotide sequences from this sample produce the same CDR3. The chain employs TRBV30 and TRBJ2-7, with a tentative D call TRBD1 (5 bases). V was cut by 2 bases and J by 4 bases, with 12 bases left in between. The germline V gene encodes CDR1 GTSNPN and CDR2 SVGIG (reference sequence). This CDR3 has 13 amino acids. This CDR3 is CAWSRGLGYEQYF. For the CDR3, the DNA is TGTGCCTGGAGTAGGGGTCTCGGTTACGAGCAGTACTTC.

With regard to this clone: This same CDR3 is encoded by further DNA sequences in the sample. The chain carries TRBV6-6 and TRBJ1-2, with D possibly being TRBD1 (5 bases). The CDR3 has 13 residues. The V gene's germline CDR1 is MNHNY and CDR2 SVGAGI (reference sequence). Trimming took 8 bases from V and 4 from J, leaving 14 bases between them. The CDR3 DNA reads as TGTGCCAGCCGCCCCGGGGACGTCTATGGCTACACCTTC. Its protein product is CASRPGDVYGYTF.

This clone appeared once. CDR3: CASSLSSGGLTYEQYF. The CDR3 DNA sequence: TGTGCCAGCAGCTTATCCAGCGGGGGCCTTACCTACGAGCAGTACTTC. The rearrangement joins TRBV7-2 to TRBJ2-7, with 8 bases aligning to TRBD2. J gave up 2 bases and V 2 bases, and 8 bases lay outside the gene matches. The germline V gene encodes CDR1 SGHTA and CDR2 FQGNSA. The length of the CDR3 is 16 residues.

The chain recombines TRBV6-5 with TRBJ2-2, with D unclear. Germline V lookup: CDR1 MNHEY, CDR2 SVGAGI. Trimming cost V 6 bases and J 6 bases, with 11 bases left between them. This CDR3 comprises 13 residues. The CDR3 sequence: CASRGVVSGELFF. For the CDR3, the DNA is TGTGCCAGCAGGGGCGTGGTCTCCGGGGAGCTGTTTTTT.

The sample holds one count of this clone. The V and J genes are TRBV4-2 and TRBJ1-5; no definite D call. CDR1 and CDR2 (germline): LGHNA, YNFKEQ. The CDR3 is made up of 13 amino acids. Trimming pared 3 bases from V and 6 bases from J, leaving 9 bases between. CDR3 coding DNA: TGTGCCAGCAGCCAGGAGCCGAGTCAGCCCCAGCATTTT. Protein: CASSQEPSQPQHF.

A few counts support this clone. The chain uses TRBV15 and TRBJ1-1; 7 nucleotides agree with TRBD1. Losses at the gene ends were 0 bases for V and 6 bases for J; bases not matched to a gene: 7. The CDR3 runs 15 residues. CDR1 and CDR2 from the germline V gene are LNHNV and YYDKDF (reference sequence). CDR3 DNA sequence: TGTGCCACCAGCAGAGATCGACAGGGTAGGGCTGAAGCTTTCTTT. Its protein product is CATSRDRQGRAEAFF.

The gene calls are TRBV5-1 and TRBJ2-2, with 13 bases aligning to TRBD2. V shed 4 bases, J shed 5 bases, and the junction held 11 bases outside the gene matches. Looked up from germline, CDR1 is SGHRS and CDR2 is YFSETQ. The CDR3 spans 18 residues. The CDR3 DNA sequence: TGCGCCAGCAGCCGGACTAGCGGGGGTACCTCGGGTACCGGGGAGCTGTTTTTT. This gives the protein CASSRTSGGTSGTGELFF.

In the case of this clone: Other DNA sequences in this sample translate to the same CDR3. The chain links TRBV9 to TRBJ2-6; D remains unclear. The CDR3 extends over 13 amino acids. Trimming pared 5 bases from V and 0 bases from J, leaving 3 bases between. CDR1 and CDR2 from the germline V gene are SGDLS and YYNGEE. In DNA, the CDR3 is TGTGCCAGCAGGGCCTCTGGGGCCAACGTCCTGACTTTC. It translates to CASRASGANVLTF.

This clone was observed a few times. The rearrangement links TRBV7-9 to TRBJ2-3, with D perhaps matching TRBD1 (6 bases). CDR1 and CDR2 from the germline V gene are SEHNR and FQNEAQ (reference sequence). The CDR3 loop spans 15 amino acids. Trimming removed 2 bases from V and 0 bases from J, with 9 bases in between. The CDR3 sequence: CASSLTGTSTDTQYF. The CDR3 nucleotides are TGTGCCAGCAGCTTAACCGGGACAAGCACAGATACGCAGTATTTT.